These 7 T cell receptor beta chains share one sample of origin, sequenced in a study of T cells after yellow fever vaccination. Each CDR3 protein is one row after TCRdb ran MiXCR on the 5' RACE reads. The table shows around 590,000 distinct CDR3 sequences, with approximately 13% occurring only once. The source was PBMCs, collected on the day of the yellow fever booster vaccination. Receptors originate from a man under 40 who received the YFV17D yellow fever vaccine.

The chain couples TRBV29-1 to TRBJ2-5, with 9 bases aligning to TRBD2. V lost 4 bases, J lost 4 bases, and 10 bases stayed unmatched. CDR3 length: 15 amino acids. Germline V lookup: CDR1 SQVTM, CDR2 ANQGSEA. The CDR3 is CSVATAGGVGETQYF. In nucleotides, the CDR3 is TGCAGCGTTGCGACTGCGGGGGGGGTGGGAGAGACCCAGTACTTC.

The gene calls are TRBV2 and TRBJ2-7, with 8 bases that match TRBD1. CDR3 size: 14 residues. Unmatched junction bases numbered 7, after V lost 6 bases and J lost 3 bases. The germline V gene encodes CDR1 SNHLY and CDR2 FYNNEI. The CDR3 region has the DNA TGTGCCAGCAGACCGGACAGGGCTCTCTACGAGCAGTACTTC. It is translated as CASRPDRALYEQYF.

This clonotype has only a few counts. V gene TRBV12-3 or TRBV12-4 combines with J gene TRBJ1-1; 8 nucleotides line up with TRBD1. This CDR3 contains 15 residues. With V trimmed by 3 bases and J by 3 bases, 6 bases remained unmatched. CDR3 region: CASSFRTGRYTEAFF. CDR3 nucleotide sequence: TGTGCCAGCAGTTTTCGGACAGGGCGGTACACTGAAGCTTTCTTT.

The V and J genes are TRBV12-3 or TRBV12-4 and TRBJ1-1; D gene unclear. The ends were cut back, 3 bases at V and 7 bases at J, with 6 bases in the middle. The CDR3 length is 11 residues. In DNA form, the CDR3 reads TGTGCCAGCAGTTTTTCGGGTGAAGCTTTCTTT. Protein: CASSFSGEAFF.

This clonotype was detected a few times. The rearrangement links TRBV27 to TRBJ2-7, with 8 bases identical to TRBD2. Germline V lookup: CDR1 MNHEY, CDR2 SMNVEV (reference sequence). The CDR3 contains 15 residues. V lost 7 bases and J lost 3; bases outside the gene matches: 11. CDR3 coding DNA: TGTGCCAGCAAACTAGCGGACGGAGTGGGCTACGAGCAGTACTTC. It is translated as CASKLADGVGYEQYF.

This clonotype was counted at least ten times. V gene TRBV11-2 combines with J gene TRBJ2-1, with 8 bases that match TRBD2. Germline CDR1 is SGHAT and CDR2 is FQNNGV. V lost 1 base, J lost 0 bases, and 14 bases stayed unmatched. The CDR3 extends over 20 amino acids. In DNA, the CDR3 is TGTGCCAGCAGCTTAGTTTATTGGGGCTCTAGCGGGCTCTCCTACAATGAGCAGTTCTTC. Translating it yields CASSLVYWGSSGLSYNEQFF. Full variable domain (outside the CDR3, taken from reference TRBV11-2 and TRBJ2-1): EAGVAQSPRYKIIEKRQSVAFWCNPISGHATLYWYQQILGQGPKLLIQFQNNGVVDDSQLPKDRFSAERLKGVDSTLKIQPAKLEDSAVYLCASSLVYWGSSGLSYNEQFFGPGTRLTVL.

A few counts support this clonotype. The CDR3 coding sequence is TGTGCCAGCAGGGTTGAGGGGTCCGAGCAGTACTTC. Translating gives CASRVEGSEQYF. This chain links TRBV7-9 with TRBJ2-7; D tentatively fits TRBD1 or TRBD2 (5 bases each). Trimming took off 6 bases at V and 6 bases at J, with 12 bases between the two ends. CDR1 is SEHNR and CDR2 is FQNEAQ in the germline V gene (reference sequence). This CDR3 region has 12 residues.